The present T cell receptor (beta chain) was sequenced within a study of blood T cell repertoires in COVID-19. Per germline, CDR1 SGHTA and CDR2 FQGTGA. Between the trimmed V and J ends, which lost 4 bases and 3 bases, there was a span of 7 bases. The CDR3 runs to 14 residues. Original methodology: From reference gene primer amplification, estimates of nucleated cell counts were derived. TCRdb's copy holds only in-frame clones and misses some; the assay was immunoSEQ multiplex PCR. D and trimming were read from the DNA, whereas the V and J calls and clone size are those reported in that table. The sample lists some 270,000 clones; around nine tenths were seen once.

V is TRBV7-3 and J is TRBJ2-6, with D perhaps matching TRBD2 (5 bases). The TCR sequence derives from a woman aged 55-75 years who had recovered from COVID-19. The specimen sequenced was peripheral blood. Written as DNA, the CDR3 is TGTGCCAGCAGCTCCGGGGTTGGGGCCAACGTCCTGACTTTC. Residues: CASSSGVGANVLTF.